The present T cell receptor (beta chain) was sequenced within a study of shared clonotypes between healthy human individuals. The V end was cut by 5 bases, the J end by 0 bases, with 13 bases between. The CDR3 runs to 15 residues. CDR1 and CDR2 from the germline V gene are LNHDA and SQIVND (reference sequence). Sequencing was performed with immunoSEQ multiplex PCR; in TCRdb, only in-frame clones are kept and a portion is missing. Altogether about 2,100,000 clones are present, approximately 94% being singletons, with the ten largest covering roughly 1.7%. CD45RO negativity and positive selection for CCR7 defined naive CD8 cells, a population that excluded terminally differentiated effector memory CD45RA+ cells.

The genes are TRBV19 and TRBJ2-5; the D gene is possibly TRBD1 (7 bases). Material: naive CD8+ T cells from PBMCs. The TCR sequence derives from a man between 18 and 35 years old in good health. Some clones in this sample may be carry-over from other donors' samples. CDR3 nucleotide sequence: TGTGCCAGTAGTCCGCGGGACAGCTACCAAGAGACCCAGTACTTC. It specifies CASSPRDSYQETQYF.